This T cell receptor beta chain was found in a study of blood T cells in healthy people across ages. Whole-study findings and limits: The donors' CMV status was not determined, possibly confounding changes in expanded clonotypes.

As to this clonotype: The target antigen is unknown.

Combining a sample-barcoded 5' primer with a J-beta primer mix, a second PCR ran for about 6 to 12 cycles. TCRdb passed the 5' RACE reads through MiXCR, listing each CDR3 protein once. Of some 1.6 million distinct CDR3 sequences listed, roughly 32% are singletons. The clonotype comes from a woman aged 25-40 years in good health. Sequenced sample: blood.

CDR3 sequence (DNA): TGTGCCATCAGCACTGGACAGGGGGTCTCAAATCAGCCCCAGCATTTT. Protein: CAISTGQGVSNQPQHF. This chain uses TRBV10-3 with TRBJ1-5, with 10 bases aligning to TRBD1. Germline V gene sequence: CDR1 ENHRY, CDR2 SYGVKD. Germline trimming cut 6 bases from V and 4 bases from J; bases unmatched to any gene: 9. The CDR3 spans 16 residues.